This TCR beta chain was found in a study of CD8 T cells in ankylosing spondylitis (dated by TCRdb to about 2017). With respect to the entire study: The study profiled T cell receptor beta repertoires in healthy donors and ankylosing spondylitis patients to find disease-linked TCR variants. The full study cohort was made up of about 24 ankylosing spondylitis patients and 108 healthy donors. Peripheral blood was sampled, and synovial fluid was also collected from ankylosing spondylitis patients.

Synovial fluid samples and blood samples obtained from the same ankylosing spondylitis patients were matched. Including cysteine and phenylalanine, the CDR3 has 14 amino acids. Here the CDR3 DNA is all that survives: 42 bases in frame from base 1. The V and J ends are trimmed by 7 bases and 2 bases, leaving 16 bases between them. Based on the germline V gene, the CDR1 and CDR2 sequences are SQVTM and ANQGSEA. A remark on this clonotype: Its antigen remains unidentified. There are no base qualities to consult, and no much larger clone falls within one base.

TCRdb lists the instrument as Illumina HiSeq 2500. TCR beta libraries were prepared by quantitative 5'-RACE with molecular barcodes. On the study's bioinformatics: To identify disease-linked TCR variants, a new computational method was used, one built on a probabilistic model of VDJ rearrangement. TCRdb applied fastp at Q25 and MiXCR to the public reads, then kept only in-frame beta chains. Every CDR3 protein is listed once, alongside the most common genes and DNA of its rows. None of the V and J calls come from the authors' own analysis; TCRdb made them. The sample data list roughly 150,000 distinct CDR3 sequences, and 25% to 35% of these were observed just once. Over 5.5% of the sample lies in the top ten. General study outcomes and caveats: The disease-linked clones were reported as significantly enriched in matched synovial fluid samples from ankylosing spondylitis patients. The disease-linked clones had a CD8+ phenotype and were found at relatively low frequencies in peripheral blood. Some motif variants were previously reported in synovial fluid and blood of reactive arthritis patients, suggesting common disease-initiation mechanisms. A TCR beta motif made up of roughly eight highly homologous amino acid variants appeared to be characteristic of blood from ankylosing spondylitis patients.

The sample consisted of synovial fluid, either unsorted or a sorted T cell fraction (not recorded which). This TCR was recovered from a male donor with ankylosing spondylitis. Rearrangement joined TRBV29-1 to TRBJ2-3; the D segment may tentatively be TRBD1 or TRBD2, each giving 5 matched bases. The CDR3 amino acid sequence is: CSAGEGTSTDTQYF. The DNA sequence is as follows: TGCAGCGCGGGTGAAGGGACCTCCACAGATACGCAGTATTTT.